The 16 T cell receptor beta chains given below trace back to one sample, sequenced in a study of shared clonotypes between healthy human individuals. The method was immunoSEQ multiplex PCR; TCRdb's version includes in-frame clones alone and lacks a portion of them. The sample has about 1 million clones, about 80% seen once. The sample comprised memory CD4+ T cells sorted from blood. Subset: CD45RA-negative fraction. The receptors here all came from a man between 18 and 35 years old in good health.

This clone showed up just once. This rearrangement joins TRBV2 to TRBJ2-7; D is possibly TRBD1 or TRBD2 (5 bases each). The ends were cut back, 6 bases at V and 6 bases at J, with 15 bases in the middle. Looked up from germline, CDR1 is SNHLY and CDR2 is FYNNEI. CDR3 length equals 13 residues. CDR3 nucleotide sequence: TGTGCCAGCAGCCAACCGGGACCTACCGAGCAGTACTTC. Translation: CASSQPGPTEQYF.

This chain connects TRBV19 to TRBJ1-5; 12 bases match TRBD1. V trimming: 4 bases; J trimming: 4 bases; junction bases outside the gene matches: 5. In germline, CDR1 is LNHDA, CDR2 SQIVND (reference sequence). The CDR3 loop spans 16 amino acids. In DNA, the CDR3 is TGTGCCAGTAGTAGGGGACAGGGGGCCATAAATCAGCCCCAGCATTTT. Translation: CASSRGQGAINQPQHF.

V and J are TRBV2 and TRBJ2-3; 9 bases are shared with TRBD2. Trimming removed 5 bases from V and 3 bases from J; junction bases left unmatched: 3. The CDR3 totals 14 residues. Germline lookup yields CDR1 SNHLY and CDR2 FYNNEI. CDR3 in DNA: TGTGCCAGCAGTAGCGGGGGGAAGACAGATACGCAGTATTTT. Its translation is CASSSGGKTDTQYF.

The chain recombines TRBV21-1 with TRBJ2-1. TRBV21-1 is shown as a pseudogene. The length of the CDR3 is 14 residues. The CDR3 region has the DNA TGTGCCAGCAGCGGCCGGCGCCCACACAATGAGCAGTTCTTC. Its translation is CASSGRRPHNEQFF.

The chain employs TRBV11-3 and TRBJ2-5; no clear D. Germline CDR1 is SGHNT and CDR2 is YENEEA. Deletions cut 5 bases from V and 9 bases from J, with 16 bases between. CDR3 length: 13 residues. The CDR3, as DNA: TGTGCCAGCAGCCTGACACCCTTCCGGGCCCAGTACTTC. Amino acid sequence: CASSLTPFRAQYF.

The chain uses TRBV5-1 and TRBJ1-3; 10 positions agree with TRBD1. J gave up 2 bases and V 5 bases, and 4 bases lay outside the gene matches. The length of the CDR3 is 15 residues. Germline V lookup: CDR1 SGHRS, CDR2 YFSETQ. The CDR3 DNA reads as TGCGCCAGCAGTCAGGGACAGGGGACTGGAAACACCATATATTTT. It translates to CASSQGQGTGNTIYF.

V gene TRBV6-6 combines with J gene TRBJ2-1, with 7 bases lining up with TRBD2. The germline V gene encodes CDR1 MNHNY and CDR2 SVGAGI (reference sequence). The CDR3 is made up of 16 amino acids. Trimming removed 5 bases from V and 0 bases from J; junction bases left unmatched: 7. The CDR3 DNA is TGTGCCAGCAGTACTTACGGGAGGAGCTCCTACAATGAGCAGTTCTTC. This encodes CASSTYGRSSYNEQFF.

This rearrangement joins TRBV5-1 to TRBJ1-2, with 9 bases that match TRBD1. V shed 3 bases and J 1 base; nucleotides not matched to a gene: 1. The germline V gene encodes CDR1 SGHRS and CDR2 YFSETQ. This CDR3 spans 14 amino acids. Here the CDR3 DNA reads TGCGCCAGCAGCTGGACAGGGGATAACTATGGCTACACCTTC. The encoded protein is CASSWTGDNYGYTF.

This chain connects TRBV6-1 to TRBJ2-3, with no clear D. Germline V gives CDR1 MNHNS, CDR2 SASEGT. The CDR3 consists of 11 residues. Between the trimmed V and J ends, which lost 6 bases and 5 bases, there was a span of 6 bases. The CDR3 reads CASRGGDTQYF. The CDR3 bases are TGTGCCAGCAGGGGCGGAGATACGCAGTATTTT.

The V call is TRBV7-8, the J call TRBJ1-2, with D possibly TRBD1 on 6 matching bases. Germline CDR1 is SGHVS and CDR2 is FQNEAQ. The CDR3 spans 14 residues. Trimming pared 3 bases from V and 1 base from J, leaving 9 bases between. CDR3 DNA: TGTGCCAGCAGCTTGGAACAGGGTAACTATGGCTACACCTTC. Amino acids: CASSLEQGNYGYTF.

J is TRBJ2-3 and V is TRBV11-3; D may correspond to TRBD1 or TRBD2 (6 bases each). The CDR3 has 18 residues. The germline V gene has CDR1 SGHNT and CDR2 YENEEA. V lost 5 bases and J 1 base, leaving 22 bases between the germline ends. The CDR3 DNA reads TGTGCCAGCAGCGCCGGGGTGTGGGGGGCCGCCGGCACAGATACGCAGTATTTT. Protein sequence: CASSAGVWGAAGTDTQYF.

This clone was recorded a few times. The J gene is TRBJ2-1, the V gene TRBV29-1; 7 bases map to TRBD2. The germline V gene has CDR1 SQVTM and CDR2 ANQGSEA. V was clipped by 4 bases and J by 4 bases; unmatched bases: 7. The CDR3 contains 14 residues. The CDR3 region is CSVVRLAGYNEQFF. The CDR3 nucleotides are TGCAGCGTTGTTCGACTAGCTGGGTACAATGAGCAGTTCTTC.

This clone was recorded once. This chain links TRBV2 with TRBJ2-7; no firm D call. The length of the CDR3 is 12 residues. Germline V CDR1 and CDR2: SNHLY, FYNNEI. The V end was cut by 2 bases, the J end by 5 bases, with 7 bases between. CDR3 residues: CASSESVNEQYF. The CDR3 DNA reads as TGTGCCAGCAGTGAATCCGTAAACGAGCAGTACTTC.

The V call is TRBV4-1, the J call TRBJ2-1; TRBD2 aligns across 13 bases. The CDR3 contains 16 residues. Germline assignment: CDR1 MGHRA and CDR2 YSYEKL. Germline trimming cut 4 bases from V and 7 bases from J; bases unmatched to any gene: 7. CDR3: CASSLRTSGSHNEQFF. The CDR3 nucleotides read TGCGCCAGCAGCCTAAGGACTAGCGGGAGTCATAATGAGCAGTTCTTC.

J is TRBJ1-3 and V is TRBV6-1; maybe TRBD1 (5 bases). V lost 5 bases and J 4 bases, leaving 12 bases between the germline ends. This CDR3 has 14 amino acids. Germline lookup yields CDR1 MNHNS and CDR2 SASEGT. The CDR3 DNA sequence: TGTGCCAGCAGTCCGGACAATTTAGGAAACACCATATATTTT. The encoded protein is CASSPDNLGNTIYF.

The table lists this clone with a few counts. The chain links TRBV29-1 to TRBJ2-2; the D gene is possibly TRBD2 (6 bases). Trimming pared 6 bases from V and 4 bases from J, leaving 18 bases between. This CDR3 has 15 residues. Germline V gene lookup returns CDR1 SQVTM and CDR2 ANQGSEA. Here the CDR3 reads CSVLVSAGSTGELFF. CDR3 nucleotides: TGCAGCGTCCTAGTAAGCGCGGGGTCCACCGGGGAGCTGTTTTTT.